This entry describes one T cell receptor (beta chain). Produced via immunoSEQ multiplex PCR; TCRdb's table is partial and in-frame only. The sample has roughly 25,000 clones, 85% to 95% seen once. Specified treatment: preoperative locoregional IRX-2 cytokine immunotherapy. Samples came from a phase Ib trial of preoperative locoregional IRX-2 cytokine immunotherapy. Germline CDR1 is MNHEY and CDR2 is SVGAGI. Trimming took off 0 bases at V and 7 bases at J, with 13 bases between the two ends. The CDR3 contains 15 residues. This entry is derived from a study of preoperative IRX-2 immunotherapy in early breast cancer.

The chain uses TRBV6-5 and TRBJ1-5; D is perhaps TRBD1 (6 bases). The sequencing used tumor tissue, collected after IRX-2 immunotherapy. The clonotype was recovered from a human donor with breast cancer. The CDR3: CASSYSILGGQPQHF. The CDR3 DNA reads TGTGCCAGCAGTTACTCGATTTTGGGGGGCCAGCCCCAGCATTTT.